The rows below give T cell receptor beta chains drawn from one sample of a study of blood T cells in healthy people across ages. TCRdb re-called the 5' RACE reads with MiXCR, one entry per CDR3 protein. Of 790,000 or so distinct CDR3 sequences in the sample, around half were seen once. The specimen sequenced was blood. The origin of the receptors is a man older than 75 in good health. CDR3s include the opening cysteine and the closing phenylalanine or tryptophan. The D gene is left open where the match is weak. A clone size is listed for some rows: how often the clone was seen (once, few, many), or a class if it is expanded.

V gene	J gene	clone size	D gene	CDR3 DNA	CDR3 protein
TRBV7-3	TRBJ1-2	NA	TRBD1	TGTGCCAGCAGCTTGACAGGGGGAAACTATGGCTACACCTTC	CASSLTGGNYGYTF
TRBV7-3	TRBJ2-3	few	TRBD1	TGTGCCAGCAGCTTTAAGGGGGCCCCTGCAAGCGATACGCAGTATTTT	CASSFKGAPASDTQYF
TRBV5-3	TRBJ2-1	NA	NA	TGTGCCAGAAGCAAACCCGACTCTCACAATGAGCAGTTCTTC	CARSKPDSHNEQFF
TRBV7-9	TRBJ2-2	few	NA	TGTGCCAGCAGCTTAGTAGGCGGGGAGCTGTTTTTT	CASSLVGGELFF
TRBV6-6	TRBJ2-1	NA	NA	TGTGCCAGCAGTTACTCTGGGCGGGACCAAGAGACCCAGTTCTTC	CASSYSGRDQETQFF
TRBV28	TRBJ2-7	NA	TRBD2	TGTGCCAGCAGTCCCAGAGGAGCGGGATCCTACAATGAGCAGTACTTC	CASSPRGAGSYNEQYF
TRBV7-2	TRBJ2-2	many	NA	TGTGCCAGCAGCTTAGGGCAGGGGAACACCGGGGAGCTGTTTTTT	CASSLGQGNTGELFF
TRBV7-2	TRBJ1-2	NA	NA	TGTGCCAGCAGCTTTGACGGGGGAGGCTATGGCTACACCTTC	CASSFDGGGYGYTF
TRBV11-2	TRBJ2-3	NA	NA	TGTGCCAGCCGGCGGGTCTACACAGATACGCAGTATTTT	CASRRVYTDTQYF
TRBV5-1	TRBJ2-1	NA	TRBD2	TGCGCCAGCAGCTGGAGGCTAGCGGGGTACAATGAGCAGTTCTTC	CASSWRLAGYNEQFF
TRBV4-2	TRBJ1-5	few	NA	TGTGCCAGCAGCCAAGATCTAAAAGATCAGCCCCAGCATTTT	CASSQDLKDQPQHF
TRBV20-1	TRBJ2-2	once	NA	TGCAGTGCTTTCTCGACGACAAAGAACACCGGGGAGCTGTTTTTT	CSAFSTTKNTGELFF
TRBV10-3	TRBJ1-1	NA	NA	TGTGCCATCAGTGACCCGACACTCTCTGGGGCTGAAGCTTTCTTT	CAISDPTLSGAEAFF
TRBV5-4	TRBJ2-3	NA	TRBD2	TGTGCCAGCAGCTTAGGAGCGGGAGGTCCCACAGATACGCAGTATTTT	CASSLGAGGPTDTQYF
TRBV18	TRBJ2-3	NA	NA	TGTGCCAGCTCACCACTGGACTTCTCTAGCACAGATACGCAGTATTTT	CASSPLDFSSTDTQYF
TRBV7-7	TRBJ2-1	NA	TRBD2	TGTGCCAGCAGCTTAGGAAGTTCTAGCGGGGTCAGGTCCGACTACAATGAGCAGTTCTTC	CASSLGSSSGVRSDYNEQFF
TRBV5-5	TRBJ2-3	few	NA	TGTGCCAGCAGCCCCTCACAGGGTAGAGATACGCAGTATTTT	CASSPSQGRDTQYF
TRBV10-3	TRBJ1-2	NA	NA	TGTGCCATCAGTGATTTACAGGATGACTATGGCTACACCTTC	CAISDLQDDYGYTF
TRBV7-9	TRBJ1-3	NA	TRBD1	TGTGCCAGCAGCTCAAGCAGGGGGCGTGGAAACACCATATATTTT	CASSSSRGRGNTIYF
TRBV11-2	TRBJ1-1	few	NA	TGTGCCAGCAGCTTAGGCTGGAGGACTGAAGCTTTCTTT	CASSLGWRTEAFF
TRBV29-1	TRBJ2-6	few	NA	TGCAGCGTTGAAGGCGGAGCCCCTGGGGCCAACGTCCTGACTTTC	CSVEGGAPGANVLTF
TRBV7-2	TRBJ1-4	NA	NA	TGTGCCAGCAGCTCGATGGGGAGCAAATCAGGAAAACTGTTTTTT	CASSSMGSKSGKLFF
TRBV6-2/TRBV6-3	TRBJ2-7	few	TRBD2	TGTGCCAGCAGTTACGGACTAGCGGTAACCTACGAGCAGTACTTC	CASSYGLAVTYEQYF
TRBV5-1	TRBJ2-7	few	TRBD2	TGCGCCAGCAGCTTGGCCGGGACTACCTACGAGCAGTACTTC	CASSLAGTTYEQYF
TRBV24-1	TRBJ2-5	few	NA	TGTGCCACCAGTGAGGCGGGATTCCAAGAGACCCAGTACTTC	CATSEAGFQETQYF
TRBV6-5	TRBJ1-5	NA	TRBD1	TGTGCCAGCAGCCCCGGACAGGCGCGTCAGCCCCAGCATTTT	CASSPGQARQPQHF
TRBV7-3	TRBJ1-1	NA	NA	TGTGCCAGCAGCCAGGACCTTTACACTGAAGCTTTCTTT	CASSQDLYTEAFF
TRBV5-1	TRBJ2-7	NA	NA	TGCGCCAGCAGCTGGGCGCGGCAGAACTCCTACGAGCAGTACTTC	CASSWARQNSYEQYF
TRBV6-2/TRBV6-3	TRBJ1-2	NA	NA	TGTGCCAGCGCAACCACGGACCGGGGAAGAGCTAACTATGGCTACACCTTC	CASATTDRGRANYGYTF
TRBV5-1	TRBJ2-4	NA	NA	TGCGCCAGCAGCCGGATGGGGGGTGCCAAAAACATTCAGTACTTC	CASSRMGGAKNIQYF
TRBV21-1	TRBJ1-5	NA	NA	TGTGCCAGCAGTCTATCAAAGGACCCGGATCAGCCCCAGCATTTT	CASSLSKDPDQPQHF
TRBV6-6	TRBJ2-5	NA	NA	TGTGCCAGCAGTTACTCGGGAACGGCCGCGGAGACCCAGTACTTC	CASSYSGTAAETQYF
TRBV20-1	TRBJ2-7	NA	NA	TGCAGTGCTTTTCAGTACGAGCAGTACTTC	CSAFQYEQYF
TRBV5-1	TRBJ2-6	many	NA	TGCGCCAGCAGCAAGACGGTCTCTGGGGCCAACGTCCTGACTTTC	CASSKTVSGANVLTF
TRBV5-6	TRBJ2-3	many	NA	TGTGCCAGCAGCTTGCTGGCGGGGACCACAGATACGCAGTATTTT	CASSLLAGTTDTQYF
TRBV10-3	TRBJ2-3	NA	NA	TGTGCCATCAGTGGATCTAGTGGACCTAGCACAGATACGCAGTATTTT	CAISGSSGPSTDTQYF
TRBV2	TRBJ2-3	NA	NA	TGTGCCAGCGAGGAGGGCGGTGGGGCAGATACGCAGTATTTT	CASEEGGGADTQYF
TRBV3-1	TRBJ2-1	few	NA	TGTGCCAGCAGCCAACAGCGGCCGGGGAATGAGCAGTTCTTC	CASSQQRPGNEQFF
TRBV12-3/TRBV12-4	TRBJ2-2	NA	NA	TGTGCCAGCAGTTCAGTGGGAGGCCAATCGAAAACCGGGGAGCTGTTTTTT	CASSSVGGQSKTGELFF
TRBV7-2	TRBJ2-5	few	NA	TGTGCCAGCAGCCCCGATGTGGGCCCTTGGGAGCAGTACTTC	CASSPDVGPWEQYF
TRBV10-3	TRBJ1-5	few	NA	TGTGCCATCAGTGAGTCAGGTCGAGAAGGAGATCAGCCCCAGCATTTT	CAISESGREGDQPQHF
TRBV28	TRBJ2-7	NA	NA	TGTGCCAGCAGTCCGAGGACCGAAACCTACGAGCAGTACTTC	CASSPRTETYEQYF
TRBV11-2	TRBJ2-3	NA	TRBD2	TGTGCCAGCAGCGGGACTAGCGGAGACCCTAGCGCAGATACGCAGTATTTT	CASSGTSGDPSADTQYF
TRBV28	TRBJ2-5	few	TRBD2	TGTGCCAGCACCACGGCGGGAGACCTCCAAGAGACCCAGTACTTC	CASTTAGDLQETQYF
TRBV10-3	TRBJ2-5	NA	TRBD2	TGTGCCATCAGTGAGTCGGGGGCGGGAGGCCTCGATGAGCAGTACTTC	CAISESGAGGLDEQYF
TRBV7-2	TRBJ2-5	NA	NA	TGTGCCAGCAGCTTAGTTCAGGGGCCCTATAATGAGCAGTACTTC	CASSLVQGPYNEQYF
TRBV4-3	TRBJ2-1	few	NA	TGCGCCAGCAGCCCCAAGAGCGCGTCCTACAATGAGCAGTTCTTC	CASSPKSASYNEQFF
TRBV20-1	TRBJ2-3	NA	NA	TGCAGTGCTAGTTTGGTTGTGGGCACAGATACGCAGTATTTT	CSASLVVGTDTQYF
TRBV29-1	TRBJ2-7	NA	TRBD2	TGCAGCGTTGAAGATCCCGGGAGGAGCTCCTACAATGAGCAGTACTTC	CSVEDPGRSSYNEQYF
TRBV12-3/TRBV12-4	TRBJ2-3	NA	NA	TGTGCCAGCAGTTTGGTCGGGATGAGAACAGATACGCAATATTTT	CASSLVGMRTDTQYF
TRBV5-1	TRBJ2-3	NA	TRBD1	TGCGCCAGCAGCTTGTTCGGCAGGGGGACACCCGTTCCCACAGATACGCAGTATTTT	CASSLFGRGTPVPTDTQYF
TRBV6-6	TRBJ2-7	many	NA	TGTGCCAGCAGTACCGACTACGAGCAGTACTTC	CASSTDYEQYF
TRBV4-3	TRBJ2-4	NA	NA	TGCGCCAGCAGCCAAGAATCGGTAGCCAAAAACATTCAGTACTTC	CASSQESVAKNIQYF
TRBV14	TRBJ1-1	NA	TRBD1	TGTGCCAGCAGCGGTCGCCGGGACAGGGGACCTATCGTGAACACTGAAGCTTTCTTT	CASSGRRDRGPIVNTEAFF
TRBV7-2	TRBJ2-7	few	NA	TGTGCCAGCAGCTTACACAATGAGCAGTACTTC	CASSLHNEQYF
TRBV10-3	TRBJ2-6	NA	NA	TGTGCCATCAGTAATGAGGCTGGGGCCAACGTCCTGACTTTC	CAISNEAGANVLTF
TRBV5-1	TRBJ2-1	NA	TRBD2	TGCGTCAGCAGCTTGGAGGGGCCGACTAGCGGGAGGCCCAACACTGAGCAGTTCTTC	CVSSLEGPTSGRPNTEQFF